This TCR beta chain is from a study of T cell responses to AZD1222 COVID-19 vaccine. In this sample, this clone turned up a few times. Sequencing used immunoSEQ multiplex PCR; TCRdb keeps in-frame clones, though not all of them. Among about 150,000 clones listed, approximately 89% were seen once. This TCR came from an adult in good health. The sequencing here drew on peripheral blood, taken on day 0 of AZD1222 vaccination.

The CDR3 bases are TGTGCCAGCAGTGCATTACCTAGGGGGCTGCCAAGCGAGGGCTACACCTTC. Its protein is CASSALPRGLPSEGYTF. The chain employs TRBV6-1 and TRBJ1-2, with 7 bases fitting TRBD1. The germline V gene has CDR1 MNHNS and CDR2 SASEGT. This CDR3 contains 17 residues. Trimming removed 4 bases from V and 8 bases from J; junction bases left unmatched: 19.